Here is one T cell receptor beta chain with its context. Its antigen is still unknown. Base qualities are not recorded, but no much larger clone differs from it by a single base. To prepare the library, the immunoSEQ multiplex PCR assay was applied. A mixture of 60 forward primers for TCR Vbeta segments and 13 reverse primers for TCR Jbeta segments was used in the multiplex PCR. Amplification of the CDR3 region of rearranged TCR beta genes was performed with a multiplex PCR assay on genomic DNA. The amplified TCR beta libraries were sequenced on the Illumina HiSeq System as 87-base-pair reads. In the paper's pipeline: A later analysis tallied around 82 million unique TCR beta chains across the 650 to 750 repertoires, and about 12 million of those chains were shared by two or more donors. To remove PCR and sequencing errors, raw reads were error-corrected and collapsed into unique sequences using a nearest-neighbor algorithm that merged closely related sequences. V, D and J gene segments were assigned by aligning CDR3 sequences to IMGT reference sequences. Each retained sequence needed at least a six-nucleotide match to both a V gene segment and a J gene segment. A rearrangement was called productive if the CDR3 had no stop codons and remained in frame with V and J, and every other rearrangement was called non-productive. Following IMGT convention, CDR3 was defined as the stretch from the second conserved V-encoded cysteine to the conserved J-encoded phenylalanine. In an earlier analysis of approximately 590 of the donors, sequences lacking an unambiguous match to a single V gene segment were excluded. An earlier analysis of several hundred of the donors called V segments functional above 56.7% productive rearrangements and segregating when the between-donor standard deviation exceeded 5%. A statistical classification framework was built for diagnosing cytomegalovirus status from the catalog of TCR beta chain sequences. A later analysis assigned V and J genes by comparing TCR nucleotide sequences with IMGT/GENE-DB human TR gene sequences. A later analysis assigned CDR3 sequences and most-parsimonious VDJ recombination scenarios with the TCRdist pipeline. In a later analysis, every TCR beta chain was defined by the combination of its CDR3 amino acid sequence and its V-gene family, and reads without a unique V-gene family were dropped. A later analysis removed several hundred highly shared, low-generation-probability nucleotide sequences to deal with suspected cross-contamination and a sequencing artifact. In a later analysis, a clonal expansion index was calculated for each public chain from normalized within-repertoire ranks of inferred template counts. In a later analysis, generation probabilities were computed with a VDJ recombination model fitted to out-of-frame rearrangements, and the resulting probabilities were checked against IGoR. Hypergeometric tests were used in a later analysis to score TCR-TCR, TCR-HLA and TCR-CMV co-occurrence, with a repertoire-size bias correction applied to the TCR pairs. In a later analysis, false discovery rates were estimated by permuting HLA or CMV assignments 20 times. In a later analysis, co-occurring TCRs were grouped using DBSCAN, and TCRdist sequence similarity was added for clustering within HLA-allele-positive subsets. Co-occurrence clustering excluded repertoires with fewer than 30,000 or more than 120,000 public chains, plus five with anomalous nucleotide sharing. TCRdb retrieved this table from immuneACCESS and kept in-frame rearrangements only. Not all clones are present; in checked studies, unresolved V genes account for under half, and no reason is known for the remainder. For V, J and clone size, that table is used; D and trimming come from the DNA. In this sample the table shows about 99,000 clones, around 76% of which occur a single time. Approximately 10% of the sample is in the top ten clones.

This specimen comes from a study of cytomegalovirus exposure and HLA in healthy donors (dated by TCRdb to about 2017). Regarding the research as a whole: In an earlier analysis of about 560 of the donors, 276 Gb of sequence data and 117 million unique TCR beta sequences from approximately 180 million T cells were reported. An early release that covered some 640 HLA-typed donors contained about 300 gigabases of sequencing data and roughly 84 million unique TCR sequences. Besides the first cohort of roughly 640 subjects, a separate validation cohort made up of 120 different subjects was used. Class I and class II HLA loci were covered by the typing at four-digit resolution. The later analysis used no new phenotypic data to find candidate immune exposures, relying instead on TCR beta sequences and their occurrence across donors. Of the roughly 400 genotyped donors, about 80% fell in the genetic ancestry cluster associated with self-reported Caucasian donors. Typing coverage differed by locus: A, B, C, DRB1 and DQB1 were typed in about 620-630 donors, DQA1 in about 560, DPA1 in around 610, and DPB1 in around 440. High-throughput TCR immunosequencing, statistical association of individual TCRs with disease status, and machine learning were combined to predict cytomegalovirus infection status. A later genetic analysis used genome-wide SNP genotypes for 398 of the 666 donors, treating that subset as a discovery cohort. In a later analysis, previously published TCR beta repertoires from fewer than 750 donors were re-analyzed and high-resolution HLA genotyping was added so that TCR occurrence patterns could be studied. Across some 400 genotyped donors of the cohort, an average of about 240,000 unique TCR beta nucleotide sequences per donor were sequenced, and roughly 20% of those sequences were non-productive. Every discovery cohort repertoire had been produced on one sequencing platform. The T cell repertoires of some 670 subjects were profiled by immunosequencing and related to cytomegalovirus serostatus. An earlier analysis of 587 of the donors applied high-throughput TCR beta sequencing to assess whether each TCR beta V gene segment acted as functional or pseudogenic. Alongside the repertoire data, information on donor age, sex, ethnicity and CMV serostatus was compiled. About five DR-DQ haplotypes were treated as single units for association and clustering because of strong linkage in the cohort. The study was designed to test whether signatures of past pathogen exposure could be identified by cataloging public T cell receptors.

On the study overall, not on this receptor specifically: The cohort was sequenced for TCR beta chains only, and without alpha or paired-chain data the features that could be detected were limited. The earlier analysis of fewer than 750 of the donors excluded about 16 rarely observed V segments, including chromosome 9 orphons, because counts were too low. A later genetic analysis associated a missense DCLRE1C variant with V-gene and J-gene trimming of TCR beta chains, and an independent cohort replicated the association. A cluster of highly shared sequence variants was judged likely to be a technical artifact of the sequencing pipeline. Across donors, most TCR sequences were observed very rarely, whereas some public TCRs were present in many individuals. According to a later genetic analysis, donors in an Asian-associated ancestry cluster had fewer N-insertions in productive TCRs than the approximately 650-donor mean. The authors suggested that the approach could potentially be extended to other disease states and immunological phenotypes. In a later analysis, HLA-associated TCR beta chains showed more clonal expansion and lower generation probabilities than non-associated chains that were equally common. In a later analysis, the rate of TCR association differed among HLA loci, with DRB1 alleles having the most associated TCRs and HLA-C alleles having the fewest. A further reported finding was that TCR beta sequences accurately predicted the HLA-A and HLA-B alleles for most subjects in the first cohort. Sequencing depth was assumed to be roughly uniform across donors in the presence/absence analyses, though that assumption may not hold. According to a later analysis, most CMV-associated TCR beta chains appeared to be HLA-restricted, and the HLA associations seemed to be driven largely by CMV exposure. When HLA alleles, especially DR and DQ, strongly co-occurred, TCR associations were difficult to assign to individual alleles. In the study, around 150 TCR beta chains were listed as associated with cytomegalovirus. In both the original and validation cohorts, the classifier was reported to diagnose cytomegalovirus status with high specificity and sensitivity. An earlier analysis of 450 to 750 of the donors showed that most TCR beta V segments appeared in productive rearrangements either about 87% or about 30% of the time, which broadly matched IMGT annotations. In a later analysis, around 17,000 TCR beta sequences were associated with specific HLA alleles at a false discovery rate of 0.05. Some IMGT-functional V segments, including TRBV6-2 and TRBV6-3, could not be distinguished by the 87-base-pair reads and were therefore excluded. Several of the top co-occurrence clusters appeared to be linked to parvovirus B19, influenza, CMV and Epstein-Barr virus, according to a later analysis. The only immune exposure information available for the cohort was CMV serostatus. Correlated functional status among segregating V segments might reflect linkage disequilibrium, but an unknown experimental factor could not be ruled out. A few of the identified cytomegalovirus-associated TCR beta chains were confirmed in vitro to be specific for cytomegalovirus antigens. HLA typing was unavailable for some donors at each locus, so association tests used only the typed subset.

V gives up 1 base and J gives up 2 bases, and the segment between their germline ends measures 5 bases. Reading from cysteine to phenylalanine, the CDR3 counts 13 amino acids. Only CDR3 DNA remains: 39 bases, in frame from the first base. Via the germline V gene, CDR1 is KGHSH and CDR2 LQKENI. In total, roughly 670 healthy bone marrow donors made up the cohort. At the time of sampling, every cohort member was nominally healthy, though immune exposures that went unrecorded were likely present. The donor was CMV seropositive and belonged to the group of about 290 seropositive cohort members. A peripheral blood sample was collected from each donor, and TCR beta sequencing was performed on peripheral blood mononuclear cells. Genomic DNA extraction from the blood cell samples was performed with the Qiagen DNeasy Blood Extraction Kit.

This receptor was identified in a woman aged 18-29 years in good health and CMV-seropositive. The source material was PBMCs. The chain was built from TRBV18 and TRBJ1-1; no D gene can be assigned with confidence. The CDR3 here reads CASSPLQNTEAFF. The DNA sequence is as follows: TGTGCCAGCTCACCACTCCAAAACACTGAAGCTTTCTTT.